These T cell receptor beta chains were read from a single sample in a study of radiotherapy plus CTLA-4 blockade in lung cancer. Profiled with immunoSEQ multiplex PCR; TCRdb holds only in-frame clones, not every one. This sample has under 65,000 clones, with approximately 82% found just once. The source was peripheral blood, collected from a patient treated with radiotherapy plus ipilimumab. Every receptor here comes from a human donor with non-small cell lung cancer whose response to radiotherapy plus ipilimumab could not be evaluated. The CDR3 runs from the conserved cysteine through the conserved F or W. A D gene is named only where the DNA matches it firmly. Clone size appears in some rows only: once, few, many, or a class for an expanded clone.

D,size,J,V,CDR3,DNA
TRBD1,NA,TRBJ1-6,TRBV19,CASSGQGRGNSPLHF,TGTGCCAGTAGTGGACAGGGGCGGGGAAATTCACCCCTCCACTTT
NA,NA,TRBJ1-2,TRBV20-1,CSARVDTSYTF,TGCAGTGCTAGGGTGGACACAAGCTACACCTTC
NA,NA,TRBJ1-6,TRBV28,CASSLGGVVRNSPLHF,TGTGCCAGCAGTTTAGGCGGGGTAGTGCGTAATTCACCCCTCCACTTT
TRBD1,NA,TRBJ2-7,TRBV27,CASSHPGTAYEQYF,TGTGCCAGCAGTCACCCGGGGACAGCCTACGAGCAGTACTTC
TRBD1,few,TRBJ1-5,TRBV4-1,CASSPRDSFNQPQHF,TGCGCCAGCAGCCCAAGGGACAGCTTCAATCAGCCCCAGCATTTT
NA,NA,TRBJ2-3,TRBV28,CASSGGAADRQYF,TGTGCCAGCAGTGGAGGGGCCGCCGACAGGCAGTATTTT
TRBD1,once,TRBJ2-3,TRBV27,CASRTGPPTDTQYF,TGTGCCAGCAGGACAGGGCCCCCCACAGATACGCAGTATTTT
TRBD2,NA,TRBJ2-5,TRBV7-9,CATHRGRLAGGMETQYF,TGTGCCACGCACAGGGGGCGACTAGCGGGGGGGATGGAGACCCAGTACTTC
NA,NA,TRBJ2-3,TRBV7-8,CASSLILPTDTQYF,TGTGCCAGCAGCTTAATACTACCGACGGATACGCAGTATTTT
TRBD1,NA,TRBJ2-7,TRBV18,CASSQFTGTGAYEQYF,TGTGCCAGCTCACAATTTACCGGGACAGGGGCCTACGAGCAGTACTTC
TRBD2,NA,TRBJ2-5,TRBV7-2,CASSSASGPQETQYF,TGTGCCAGCAGCAGCGCTAGCGGCCCTCAAGAGACCCAGTACTTC
NA,NA,TRBJ2-5,TRBV9,CASSVGAEQETQYF,TGTGCCAGCAGCGTAGGGGCAGAACAAGAGACCCAGTACTTC
NA,NA,TRBJ1-1,TRBV12-2,CASRFGANTEAFF,TGTGCAAGTCGCTTCGGAGCGAACACTGAAGCTTTCTTT
TRBD1,once,TRBJ1-2,TRBV30,CAWSQGQGGYGYTF,TGTGCCTGGAGTCAGGGGCAGGGGGGCTATGGCTACACCTTC
NA,NA,TRBJ2-1,TRBV19,CASNTGWNEQFF,TGTGCCAGCAATACCGGGTGGAATGAGCAGTTCTTC
TRBD2,NA,TRBJ2-1,TRBV4-3,CASSQDRLAGLNNEQFF,TGCGCCAGCAGCCAAGATCGGCTAGCGGGGCTTAACAATGAGCAGTTCTTC
TRBD2,NA,TRBJ2-3,TRBV4-1,CASSPPTSGPTDTQYF,TGCGCCAGCAGCCCGCCGACTAGCGGTCCCACAGATACGCAGTATTTT
TRBD1,few,TRBJ1-2,TRBV18,CASSPRGTDGYTF,TGTGCCAGCTCACCACGAGGGACAGATGGCTACACCTTC
TRBD2,NA,TRBJ2-1,TRBV2,CASIIRAGDNEQFF,TGTGCCAGCATAATACGGGCGGGGGACAATGAGCAGTTCTTC
TRBD2,NA,TRBJ2-3,TRBV10-3,CAISDVAGSTDTQYF,TGTGCCATCAGTGATGTAGCGGGGAGCACAGATACGCAGTATTTT
TRBD1,NA,TRBJ1-2,TRBV27,CASSSQGAGYGYTF,TGTGCCAGCAGTTCCCAGGGGGCAGGTTATGGCTACACCTTC
TRBD1,NA,TRBJ2-2,TRBV19,CASTPTGALSNLLF,TGTGCCAGTACCCCCACAGGGGCCCTGTCCAATCTGCTTTTT
TRBD1,NA,TRBJ1-6,TRBV2,CASKTGASSYNSPLHF,TGTGCCAGCAAAACAGGGGCCAGCTCCTATAATTCACCCCTCCACTTT
TRBD2,once,TRBJ2-7,TRBV5-4,CASSSGGTSGTPSYEQYF,TGTGCCAGCAGCTCCGGAGGGACTAGCGGGACTCCATCCTACGAGCAGTACTTC
NA,once,TRBJ2-1,TRBV7-2,CASSLKTSSYNEQFF,TGTGCCAGCAGCTTAAAAACGAGCTCCTACAATGAGCAGTTCTTC
NA,few,TRBJ1-1,TRBV29-1,CSVETGGTEAFF,TGCAGCGTTGAAACGGGGGGCACTGAAGCTTTCTTT
TRBD1,NA,TRBJ2-3,TRBV7-9,CASSLGQGNTDTQYF,TGTGCCAGCAGCCTGGGACAGGGGAACACAGATACGCAGTATTTT